The 17 T cell receptor beta chains below were found in one sample sequenced in a study of control samples from healthy donors and cancer patients. TCRdb's copy holds only in-frame clones and misses some; the assay was immunoSEQ multiplex PCR. Of under 450,000 clones listed, 75% to 95% are singletons. The sequenced sample consisted of PBMCs. The receptors come from a man between 40 and 49 years old with head and neck cancer.

The chain links TRBV10-3 to TRBJ2-5; TRBD2 is a possible D gene (6 bases). V dropped 6 bases and J dropped 4 bases, with 9 bases sitting between them. Germline lookup yields CDR1 ENHRY and CDR2 SYGVKD. This CDR3 has 12 residues. Written as DNA, the CDR3 is TGTGCCATCAGGGGGGGTGGAGAGACCCAGTACTTC. It encodes CAIRGGGETQYF.

This chain links TRBV29-1 with TRBJ2-7; either TRBD1 or TRBD2 may fit D (5 bases each). Trimming shortened V by 6 bases and J by 3 bases, and 9 bases separated the two germline ends. The CDR3 is 11 amino acids. The germline V gene has CDR1 SQVTM and CDR2 ANQGSEA. DNA for the CDR3: TGCAGCGTGGGGACCTACTACGAGCAGTACTTC. Amino acids: CSVGTYYEQYF.

The chain couples TRBV7-9 to TRBJ2-7; D could derive from TRBD1 or TRBD2 (6 bases each). The CDR3 loop spans 15 amino acids. The V end lost 1 base, the J end lost 2 bases, and 12 bases lay between the germline ends. Looked up from germline, CDR1 is SEHNR and CDR2 is FQNEAQ (reference sequence). As DNA, the CDR3 is TGTGCCAGCAGCTTAGGCATAGGGGGGACCTACGAGCAGTACTTC. Residues: CASSLGIGGTYEQYF.

This chain links TRBV19 with TRBJ1-2; no clear D. The CDR3 sequence is 13 residues long. V was shortened by 4 bases and J by 7 bases, with 13 bases between the two germline ends. Germline assignment: CDR1 LNHDA and CDR2 SQIVND (reference sequence). The CDR3 protein is CASSKGTSGGYTF. In nucleotides, the CDR3 is TGTGCCAGTAGTAAAGGAACGTCTGGTGGCTACACCTTC.

The chain recombines TRBV4-3 with TRBJ2-3; TRBD2 matches at 12 bases. The V segment lost 2 bases and the J segment 5 bases; nucleotides outside the gene matches: 5. The germline V gene encodes CDR1 LGHNA and CDR2 YSLEER. This CDR3 has 16 amino acids. The CDR3 loop is CASSQTTSGGGDTQYF. CDR3 bases: TGCGCCAGCAGCCAAACGACTAGCGGGGGAGGAGATACGCAGTATTTT.

The V and J genes are TRBV6-5 and TRBJ2-7; perhaps TRBD2 as D (6 bases). Germline V gives CDR1 MNHEY, CDR2 SVGAGI. V lost 2 bases, J lost 5 bases, and 19 bases lay in between. The CDR3 is 16 amino acids. The CDR3 nucleotides are TGTGCCAGCAGTTACGGAGGGATCCGGGGATGGAACGAGCAGTACTTC. Protein product: CASSYGGIRGWNEQYF.

The chain joins TRBV7-8 to TRBJ2-7; 9 nucleotides match TRBD1. This CDR3 spans 14 amino acids. CDR1 and CDR2 from the germline V gene are SGHVS and FQNEAQ. J lost 6 bases, V lost 1 base, and 4 bases had no gene match. The CDR3 DNA is TGTGCCAGCAGCTTAGTACAGGGGGCGAGCGAGCAGTACTTC. Amino acid sequence: CASSLVQGASEQYF.

This chain links TRBV6-2 or TRBV6-3 with TRBJ2-7, with D unresolved. Trimming took off 2 bases at V and 4 bases at J, with 12 bases between the two ends. CDR1 and CDR2 from the germline V gene are MNHEY and SVGEGT. CDR3 size: 14 residues. The CDR3 loop reads CASSYQPTRYEQYF. CDR3 sequence (DNA): TGTGCCAGCAGTTACCAACCAACCAGATACGAGCAGTACTTC.

The CDR3 DNA follows: TGTGCCAGTAGTGGATGGCAGGTTGGGTACAATGAGCAGTTCTTC. Its protein is CASSGWQVGYNEQFF. This sequence joins TRBV19 and TRBJ2-1, with D unclear. The germline V gene has CDR1 LNHDA and CDR2 SQIVND (reference sequence). Trimming left V 5 bases short and J 4 bases short, with 15 bases between. The CDR3 contains 15 residues.

This clone has a handful of counts. V gene TRBV27 combines with J gene TRBJ1-2; D gene unclear. Trimming stripped 7 bases from V and 7 bases from J, with 16 bases between. Per the germline V gene, CDR1 is MNHEY and CDR2 is SMNVEV (reference sequence). CDR3 length: 13 amino acids. CDR3 sequence: CASTKRSGSGYTF. CDR3 nucleotides: TGTGCCAGCACCAAGAGGTCGGGGAGTGGCTACACCTTC.

This chain uses TRBV5-1 with TRBJ2-5; D gene ambiguous. The CDR3 runs to 14 residues. From germline, CDR1 is SGHRS and CDR2 YFSETQ. Trimming removed 0 bases at V and 4 bases at J, with 10 bases between. The CDR3 DNA is TGCGCCAGCAGCTTGGGGGAAATAAGAGAGACCCAGTACTTC. It specifies CASSLGEIRETQYF.

This chain connects TRBV28 to TRBJ2-4; 12 bases are shared with TRBD2. Germline V lookup: CDR1 MDHEN, CDR2 SYDVKM. The V segment lost 4 bases and the J segment 2 bases; nucleotides outside the gene matches: 6. The CDR3 extends over 17 amino acids. CDR3 residues: CASSSSSGRDPKNIQYF. CDR3 sequence (DNA): TGTGCCAGCAGTTCTTCTAGCGGGAGGGATCCCAAAAACATTCAGTACTTC.

V is TRBV6-2 or TRBV6-3 and J is TRBJ2-7; D remains unclear. Germline V gives CDR1 MNHEY, CDR2 SVGEGT. The CDR3 consists of 12 residues. Trimming removed 4 bases from V and 3 bases from J, with 7 bases in between. The CDR3 loop reads CASSSGRYEQYF. In DNA, the CDR3 is TGTGCCAGCAGTTCCGGACGCTACGAGCAGTACTTC.

This chain joins TRBV18 and TRBJ2-6; D not resolved. Germline-derived CDR1 and CDR2 are KGHSH and LQKENI. V lost 5 bases to trimming and J lost 0 bases, with 17 bases between them. The CDR3 is 18 residues long. The CDR3 DNA reads TGTGCCAGCTCAAAGGAGCGTACCGCACTCTCTGGGGCCAACGTCCTGACTTTC. It specifies CASSKERTALSGANVLTF. The full variable domain, completed using reference TRBV18 and TRBJ2-6, is NAGVMQNPRHLVRRRGQEARLRCSPMKGHSHVYWYRQLPEEGLKFMVYLQKENIIDESGMPKERFSAEFPKEGPSILRIQQVVRGDSAAYFCASSKERTALSGANVLTFGAGSRLTVL.

CDR3 region: CASSHYRDSLRRQYF. The CDR3 bases are TGTGCCAGCAGCCACTACCGGGACAGTCTACGACGGCAGTACTTC. V gene TRBV28 combines with J gene TRBJ2-7; 7 nucleotides agree with TRBD1. The CDR3 runs 15 residues. V lost 6 bases to trimming and J lost 9 bases; unmatched junction nucleotides: 17. Germline CDR1 is MDHEN and CDR2 is SYDVKM.

This clone was observed once. V and J are TRBV19 and TRBJ2-7, with TRBD2 as a possible D gene (5 bases). V dropped 4 bases and J dropped 1 base, with 8 bases sitting between them. CDR1 LNHDA and CDR2 SQIVND come from the germline V gene (reference sequence). CDR3 length: 13 amino acids. CDR3 sequence reads: CASSRRGSYEQYF. The CDR3, as DNA: TGTGCCAGTAGTAGACGGGGTTCCTACGAGCAGTACTTC.

This chain connects TRBV5-1 to TRBJ2-7; D may be TRBD2 (6 bases). Germline loops: CDR1 SGHRS, CDR2 YFSETQ. V lost 5 bases and J 2 bases, leaving 17 bases between the germline ends. The CDR3 loop spans 15 amino acids. Here the CDR3 DNA reads TGCGCCAGCAGTCGGGACTCCAAAGGGGCCTACGAGCAGTACTTC. It encodes CASSRDSKGAYEQYF.